Below, 29 T cell receptor beta chains from the same sample are listed, as sequenced in a study of a mutant IDH1 vaccine in newly diagnosed glioma. The time point here: week 5, during vaccination. Doses of 300 ug of mutant IDH1 20-mer peptide were given with topical imiquimod. Their antigen targets remain unknown. Profiling relied on immunoSEQ multiplex PCR, and the TCRdb table lists in-frame clones only, not all of them. The table lists 70,000 to 90,000 clones, over 75% of them singletons, with roughly 0.5% in the top ten. Sequences were derived from PBMCs, sampled from a glioma patient whose treatment included an IDH1 peptide vaccine. The receptors were gathered from a woman between 45 and 60 years old with glioma.

The CDR3 loop is CASKGQYNTEAFF. The CDR3 DNA sequence: TGCGCCAGCAAGGGACAGTATAACACTGAAGCTTTCTTT. V gene TRBV10-2 combines with J gene TRBJ1-1; 7 bases agree with TRBD1. The CDR3 is 13 amino acids. Germline CDR1 reads WSHSY; CDR2 reads SAAADI. The V and J ends lost 7 bases and 2 bases, in that order; junction bases with no gene match: 4.

J is TRBJ2-2 and V is TRBV5-4; 14 positions match TRBD2. There are 16 residues in the CDR3. Germline-derived CDR1 and CDR2 are SGHNT and YYREEE (reference sequence). J was trimmed by 7 bases and V by 3 bases; bases with no gene match: 5. CDR3 residues: CASSWGTSGSSGELFF. In DNA form, the CDR3 reads TGTGCCAGCAGCTGGGGGACTAGCGGGAGTAGCGGGGAGCTGTTTTTT. The whole variable domain, remainder taken from reference TRBV5-4 and TRBJ2-2, is ETGVTQSPTHLIKTRGQQVTLRCSSQSGHNTVSWYQQALGQGPQFIFQYYREEENGRGNFPPRFSGLQFPNYSSELNVNALELDDSALYLCASSWGTSGSSGELFFGEGSRLTVL.

The rearrangement joins TRBV27 to TRBJ2-7; D remains ambiguous. Trimming pared 4 bases from V and 5 bases from J, leaving 15 bases between. CDR1 and CDR2 from the germline V gene are MNHEY and SMNVEV (reference sequence). The CDR3 is made up of 14 amino acids. CDR3 DNA: TGTGCCAGCAGTTGGTCGTCACGTCCGGACGAGCAGTACTTC. This encodes CASSWSSRPDEQYF.

The V gene is TRBV12-2, the J gene TRBJ1-6. TRBV12-2 is flagged as a pseudogene. The CDR3 runs to 16 residues. CDR3 sequence (DNA): TGTGCAAGTCGCTTAGCGGCGGGACGGTATAATTCACCCCTCCACTTT. Its protein product is CASRLAAGRYNSPLHF.

CDR3 protein: CASSLGRGAVSYNEQFF. CDR3 nucleotide sequence: TGTGCCAGCAGCTTGGGCAGGGGAGCGGTCTCTTACAATGAGCAGTTCTTC. The V gene is TRBV7-2, the J gene TRBJ2-1, with D perhaps TRBD1 (6 bases). Germline CDR1 is SGHTA and CDR2 is FQGNSA. The CDR3 extends over 17 amino acids. V lost 3 bases and J 4 bases, leaving 19 bases between the germline ends.

V is TRBV9 and J is TRBJ1-2; no reliable D call. From germline, CDR1 is SGDLS and CDR2 YYNGEE. Trimming pared 3 bases from V and 5 bases from J, leaving 14 bases between. The CDR3 consists of 14 residues. The CDR3 spells CASSDSPTRYGYTF. The CDR3 DNA sequence: TGTGCCAGCAGCGATTCCCCCACCCGTTATGGCTACACCTTC.

CDR3 in DNA: TGTGCCAGCAGTCCTACAGCGATCACCGGGGAGCTGTTTTTT. This encodes CASSPTAITGELFF. The V gene is TRBV6-6, the J gene TRBJ2-2; D is ambiguous. The CDR3 covers 14 residues. CDR1 is MNHNY and CDR2 is SVGAGI in the germline V gene (reference sequence). Trimming left V 5 bases short and J 4 bases short, with 11 bases between.

This chain uses TRBV7-8 with TRBJ2-2, with D tentatively TRBD1 or TRBD2 (5 bases each). The V gene lost 1 base and the J gene lost 7 bases, with 10 bases spanning the gap. The CDR3 length is 14 residues. CDR1 SGHVS and CDR2 FQNEAQ come from the germline V gene. The CDR3 nucleotides read TGTGCCAGCAGCTTAGGGGGGATTTACGGGGAGCTGTTTTTT. It is translated as CASSLGGIYGELFF.

In its sample, this clone was seen a few times. This chain uses TRBV28 with TRBJ2-1; D not certain. Looked up from germline, CDR1 is MDHEN and CDR2 is SYDVKM. CDR3 length equals 15 residues. The germline V and J ends were trimmed by 3 bases and 0 bases, with 9 bases remaining between them. CDR3 coding DNA: TGTGCCAGCAGTTTTGGTCTCCACTCCTACAATGAGCAGTTCTTC. Protein product: CASSFGLHSYNEQFF. The complete variable domain, with remaining parts taken from reference TRBV28 and TRBJ2-1, reads DVKVTQSSRYLVKRTGEKVFLECVQDMDHENMFWYRQDPGLGLRLIYFSYDVKMKEKGDIPEGYSVSREKKERFSLILESASTNQTSMYLCASSFGLHSYNEQFFGPGTRLTVL.

This sequence joins TRBV7-2 and TRBJ2-1, with D unclear. CDR1 SGHTA and CDR2 FQGNSA come from the germline V gene. Trimming removed 3 bases at V and 4 bases at J, with 1 base between. This CDR3 region has 11 residues. The CDR3 sequence: CASSFYNEQFF. For the CDR3, the DNA is TGTGCCAGCAGCTTTTACAATGAGCAGTTCTTC.

The chain has TRBV5-4 and TRBJ1-5; 7 nucleotides match TRBD1. In germline, CDR1 is SGHNT, CDR2 YYREEE (reference sequence). V dropped 0 bases and J dropped 9; count of bases not matched to a gene: 6. The CDR3 is 14 amino acids. CDR3 sequence (DNA): TGTGCCAGCAGCTTGGGCTCAGGGGGATCGCCCCAGCATTTT. This codes for CASSLGSGGSPQHF.

This clone came up a few times. The CDR3 bases are TGCGCCAGCAGCTTCGAGGGTTATGAAAAACTGTTTTTT. Protein sequence: CASSFEGYEKLFF. The chain combines TRBV5-1 with TRBJ1-4, with D hard to call. Germline V gene lookup returns CDR1 SGHRS and CDR2 YFSETQ. V lost 2 bases and J 6 bases, leaving 8 bases between the germline ends. CDR3 length equals 13 residues.

V gene TRBV19 combines with J gene TRBJ2-1; 9 bases fit TRBD2. The V gene end was trimmed by 5 bases and the J gene end by 8 bases; junction bases not matched to a gene: 13. Germline CDR1 and CDR2: LNHDA and SQIVND (reference sequence). This CDR3 is built from 16 residues. The CDR3 here is CASSSTLAGIFHEQFF. In nucleotides, the CDR3 is TGTGCCAGTAGTTCTACTCTAGCGGGAATTTTTCATGAGCAGTTCTTC.

This chain joins TRBV13 and TRBJ1-4; D perhaps matches TRBD1 (5 bases). Germline values: CDR1 PRHDT, CDR2 FYEKMQ (reference sequence). Trimming stripped 0 bases from V and 8 bases from J, with 13 bases between. CDR3 length equals 15 residues. The CDR3 protein is CASSLGRDRREKLFF. The CDR3 DNA reads TGTGCCAGCAGCTTAGGAAGGGACCGACGGGAAAAACTGTTTTTT. The variable domain in full, completed from reference TRBV13 and TRBJ1-4, reads AAGVIQSPRHLIKEKRETATLKCYPIPRHDTVYWYQQGPGQDPQFLISFYEKMQSDKGSIPDRFSAQQFSDYHSELNMSSLELGDSALYFCASSLGRDRREKLFFGSGTQLSVL.

CDR3 sequence (DNA): TGTGCCAGCAGCTTGGGGATCCGCGCTAACTATGGCTACACCTTC. Amino acid sequence: CASSLGIRANYGYTF. The chain has TRBV7-4 and TRBJ1-2; D gene ambiguous. CDR3 size: 15 residues. From germline, CDR1 is SGHVT and CDR2 SQSDAQ. The germline V and J ends were trimmed by 3 bases and 0 bases, with 11 bases remaining between them. Combining the CDR3 with reference TRBV7-4 and TRBJ1-2 gives the whole variable domain GAGVSQSPRYKVAKRGRDVALRCDSISGHVTLYWYRQTLGQGSEVLTYSQSDAQRDKSGRPSGRFSAERPERSVSTLKIQRTEQGDSAVYLCASSLGIRANYGYTFGSGTRLTVV.

This clone has only one observation. The rearrangement links TRBV29-1 to TRBJ2-7, with D maybe TRBD1 (5 bases). The CDR3 runs 13 residues. V was pared by 3 bases and J by 1 base, with 10 bases between. Germline V lookup: CDR1 SQVTM, CDR2 ANQGSEA. CDR3 region: CSVESDSSYEQYF. The CDR3 DNA follows: TGCAGCGTTGAGAGCGACAGTTCCTACGAGCAGTACTTC.

The chain has TRBV7-3 and TRBJ2-6; 10 bases line up with TRBD1. Germline assignment: CDR1 SGHTA and CDR2 FQGTGA. Trimming took 5 bases from V and 4 from J; bases not matched to a gene: 8. The CDR3 runs 17 residues. The CDR3 bases are TGTGCCAGCAGCAAGACAGGGGGCGCCACCGGGGCCAACGTCCTGACTTTC. It encodes CASSKTGGATGANVLTF.

V usage is TRBV14 and J usage is TRBJ1-5, with TRBD1 matching over 7 bases. This CDR3 contains 15 residues. V lost 1 base, J lost 2 bases, and 2 bases stayed unmatched. Germline V gives CDR1 SGHDN, CDR2 FVKESK. CDR3 sequence: CASSQGQGRNQPQHF. CDR3 nucleotides: TGTGCCAGCAGCCAAGGACAGGGTCGCAATCAGCCCCAGCATTTT. Full variable domain (remainder filled in from reference TRBV14 and TRBJ1-5): EAGVTQFPSHSVIEKGQTVTLRCDPISGHDNLYWYRRVMGKEIKFLLHFVKESKQDESGMPNNRFLAERTGGTYSTLKVQPAELEDSGVYFCASSQGQGRNQPQHFGDGTRLSIL.

The V gene is TRBV9, the J gene TRBJ2-3, with a weak D call TRBD2 (6 bases). This CDR3 contains 12 residues. Per germline, CDR1 SGDLS and CDR2 YYNGEE. Trimming stripped 5 bases from V and 4 bases from J, with 8 bases between. The CDR3 is CASRERADTQYF. The DNA for the CDR3 is TGTGCCAGCAGAGAGCGGGCAGATACGCAGTATTTT.

The CDR3 nucleotides are TGCGCCAGCAGCTCCCCGGACAGGGCGGCTGGGGCCAACGTCCTGACTTTC. This translates into CASSSPDRAAGANVLTF. The chain couples TRBV5-1 to TRBJ2-6; 8 bases map to TRBD1. V was pared by 3 bases and J by 2 bases, with 7 bases of the junction left unmatched. Germline V gene sequence: CDR1 SGHRS, CDR2 YFSETQ. CDR3 length equals 17 residues. Combining the CDR3 with reference TRBV5-1 and TRBJ2-6 gives the whole variable domain KAGVTQTPRYLIKTRGQQVTLSCSPISGHRSVSWYQQTPGQGLQFLFEYFSETQRNKGNFPGRFSGRQFSNSRSEMNVSTLELGDSALYLCASSSPDRAAGANVLTFGAGSRLTVL.

The chain has TRBV9 and TRBJ2-5; TRBD1 might be the D (5 bases). Per the germline V gene, CDR1 is SGDLS and CDR2 is YYNGEE. Trimming took off 3 bases at V and 3 bases at J, with 15 bases between the two ends. CDR3 length equals 15 residues. The CDR3 here is CASSASLSGKETQYF. As DNA, the CDR3 is TGTGCCAGCAGCGCATCGCTATCAGGGAAAGAGACCCAGTACTTC.

The table lists this clone with a count of one. This chain uses TRBV10-2 with TRBJ2-1, with 12 bases aligning to TRBD2. The CDR3 sequence is 15 residues long. Germline-derived CDR1 and CDR2 are WSHSY and SAAADI. V lost 6 bases, J lost 5 bases, and 5 bases stayed unmatched. The CDR3 coding sequence is TGCGCCAGCAGAGTTCTAGCGGGAGGGAACAATGAGCAGTTCTTC. Its protein is CASRVLAGGNNEQFF.

The chain uses TRBV9 and TRBJ2-1; 10 nucleotides align to TRBD2. V shed 0 bases, J shed 7 bases, and the junction held 10 bases outside the gene matches. This CDR3 comprises 17 residues. Germline CDR1 reads SGDLS; CDR2 reads YYNGEE. The CDR3 is CASSVEPSGSMWNEQFF. CDR3 DNA: TGTGCCAGCAGCGTAGAGCCTAGCGGGAGTATGTGGAATGAGCAGTTCTTC.

The rearrangement joins TRBV9 to TRBJ2-7; possibly TRBD1 or TRBD2 for D (5 bases each). The V end was cut by 0 bases, the J end by 2 bases, with 12 bases between. Germline V lookup: CDR1 SGDLS, CDR2 YYNGEE. CDR3 size: 15 residues. The CDR3: CASSVVGDRPYEQYF. In nucleotides, the CDR3 is TGTGCCAGCAGCGTAGTTGGGGACCGACCCTACGAGCAGTACTTC.

This clone was recorded once. The J gene is TRBJ2-5, the V gene TRBV7-8, with a weak D call TRBD2 (5 bases). V gave up 3 bases and J gave up 2 bases, with 10 bases separating them. Per the germline V gene, CDR1 is SGHVS and CDR2 is FQNEAQ. This CDR3 is 14 amino acids long. The CDR3 here is CASSFTRNQETQYF. The CDR3 coding sequence is TGTGCCAGCAGCTTCACTAGGAATCAAGAGACCCAGTACTTC.

The gene calls are TRBV5-6 and TRBJ2-4; the D gene could be TRBD1 or TRBD2 (5 bases each). Germline values: CDR1 SGHDT, CDR2 YYEEEE. There are 12 residues in the CDR3. Trimming removed 7 bases from V and 4 bases from J, with 9 bases in between. This CDR3 is CASGDLKNIQYF. DNA for the CDR3: TGTGCCAGCGGGGACCTTAAAAACATTCAGTACTTC.

This sequence joins TRBV6-6 and TRBJ2-1; tentative D call: TRBD2 (6 bases). The CDR3 loop spans 16 amino acids. In germline, CDR1 is MNHNY, CDR2 SVGAGI (reference sequence). Trimming left V 5 bases short and J 0 bases short, with 14 bases between. The CDR3 DNA follows: TGTGCCAGCAGTCCTTCTAGCGAGAGCTCCTACAATGAGCAGTTCTTC. This translates into CASSPSSESSYNEQFF.

The V and J genes are TRBV19 and TRBJ2-1; D is unresolved. The CDR3 has 14 amino acids. Trimming cost V 2 bases and J 0 bases, with 5 bases left between them. Germline CDR1 reads LNHDA; CDR2 reads SQIVND (reference sequence). Here the CDR3 reads CASSILSSYNEQFF. In DNA form, the CDR3 reads TGTGCCAGTAGTATACTGAGCTCCTACAATGAGCAGTTCTTC.

The gene calls are TRBV5-1 and TRBJ1-1; D may be TRBD1 (5 bases). The germline V gene has CDR1 SGHRS and CDR2 YFSETQ. V was shortened by 6 bases and J by 0 bases, with 9 bases between the two germline ends. CDR3 length: 13 amino acids. CDR3 sequence (DNA): TGCGCCAGCAATAAGGGGATGAACACTGAAGCTTTCTTT. This gives the protein CASNKGMNTEAFF.